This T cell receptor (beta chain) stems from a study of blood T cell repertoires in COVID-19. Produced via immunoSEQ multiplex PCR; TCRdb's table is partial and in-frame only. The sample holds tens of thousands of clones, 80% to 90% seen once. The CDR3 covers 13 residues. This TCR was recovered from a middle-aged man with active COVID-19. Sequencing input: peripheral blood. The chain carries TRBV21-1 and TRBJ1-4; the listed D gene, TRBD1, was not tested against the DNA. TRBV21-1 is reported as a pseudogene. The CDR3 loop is CASRGTGYEKLFF. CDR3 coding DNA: TGTGCCAGCAGGGGGACAGGGTATGAAAAACTGTTTTTT.